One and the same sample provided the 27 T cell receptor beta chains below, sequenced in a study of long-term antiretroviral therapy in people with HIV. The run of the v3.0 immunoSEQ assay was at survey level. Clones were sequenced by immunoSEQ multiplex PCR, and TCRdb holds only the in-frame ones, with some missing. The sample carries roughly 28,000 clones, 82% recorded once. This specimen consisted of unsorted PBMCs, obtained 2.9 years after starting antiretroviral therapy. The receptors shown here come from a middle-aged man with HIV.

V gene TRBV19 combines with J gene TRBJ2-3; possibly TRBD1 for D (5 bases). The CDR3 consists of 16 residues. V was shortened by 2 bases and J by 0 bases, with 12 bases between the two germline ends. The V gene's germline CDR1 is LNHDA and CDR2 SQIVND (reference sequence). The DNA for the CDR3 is TGTGCCAGTAGTATAAGGGGTTCCTCTAGCACAGATACGCAGTATTTT. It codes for CASSIRGSSSTDTQYF.

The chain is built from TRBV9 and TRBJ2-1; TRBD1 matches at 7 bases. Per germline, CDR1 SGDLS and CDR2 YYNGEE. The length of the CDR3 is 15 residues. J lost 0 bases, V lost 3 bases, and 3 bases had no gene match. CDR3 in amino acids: CASSGQGSSYNEQFF. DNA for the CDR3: TGTGCCAGCAGCGGACAGGGAAGCTCCTACAATGAGCAGTTCTTC.

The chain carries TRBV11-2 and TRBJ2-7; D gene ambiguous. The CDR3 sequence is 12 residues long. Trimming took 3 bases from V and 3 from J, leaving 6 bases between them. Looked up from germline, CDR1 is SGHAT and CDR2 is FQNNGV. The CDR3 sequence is CASSFPDYEQYF. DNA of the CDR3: TGTGCCAGCAGCTTCCCTGACTACGAGCAGTACTTC.

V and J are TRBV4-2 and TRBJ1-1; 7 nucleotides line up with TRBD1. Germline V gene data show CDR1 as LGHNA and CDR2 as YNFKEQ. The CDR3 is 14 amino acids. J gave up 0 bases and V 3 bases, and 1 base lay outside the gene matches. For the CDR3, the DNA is TGTGCCAGCAGCCACGACAGGGTGAACACTGAAGCTTTCTTT. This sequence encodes CASSHDRVNTEAFF.

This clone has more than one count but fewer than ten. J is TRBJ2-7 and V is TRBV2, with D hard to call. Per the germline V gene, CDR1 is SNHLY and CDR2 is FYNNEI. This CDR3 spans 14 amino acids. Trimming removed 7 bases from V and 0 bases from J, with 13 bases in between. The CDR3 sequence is CASKVEKSSYEQYF. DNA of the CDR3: TGTGCCAGCAAGGTTGAAAAAAGCTCCTACGAGCAGTACTTC.

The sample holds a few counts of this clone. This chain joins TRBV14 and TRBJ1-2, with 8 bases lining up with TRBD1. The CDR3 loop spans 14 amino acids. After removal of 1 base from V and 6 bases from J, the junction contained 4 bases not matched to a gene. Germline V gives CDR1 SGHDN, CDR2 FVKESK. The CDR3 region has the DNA TGTGCCAGCAGCCAAGTGACAGGGGCCAATGGCTACACCTTC. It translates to CASSQVTGANGYTF.

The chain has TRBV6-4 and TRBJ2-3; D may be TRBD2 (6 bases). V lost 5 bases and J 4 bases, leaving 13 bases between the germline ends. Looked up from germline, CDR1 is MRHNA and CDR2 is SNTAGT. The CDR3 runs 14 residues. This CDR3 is CASSSRGTPDTQYF. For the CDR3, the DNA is TGTGCCAGCAGTTCTCGCGGGACCCCAGATACGCAGTATTTT.

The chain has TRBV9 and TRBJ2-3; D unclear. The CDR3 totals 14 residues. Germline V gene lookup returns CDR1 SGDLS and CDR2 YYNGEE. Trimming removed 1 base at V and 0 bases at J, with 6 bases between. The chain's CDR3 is CASSVLGSTDTQYF. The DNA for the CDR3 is TGTGCCAGCAGCGTATTGGGGAGCACAGATACGCAGTATTTT. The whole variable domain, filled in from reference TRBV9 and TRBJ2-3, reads DSGVTQTPKHLITATGQRVTLRCSPRSGDLSVYWYQQSLDQGLQFLIQYYNGEERAKGNILERFSAQQFPDLHSELNLSSLELGDSALYFCASSVLGSTDTQYFGPGTRLTVL.

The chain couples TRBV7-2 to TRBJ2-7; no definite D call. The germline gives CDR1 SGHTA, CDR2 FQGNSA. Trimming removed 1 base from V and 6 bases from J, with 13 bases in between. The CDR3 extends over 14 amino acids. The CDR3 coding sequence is TGTGCCAGCAGCTTAGAGGGCCGGCTACGCGAGCAGTACTTC. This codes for CASSLEGRLREQYF.

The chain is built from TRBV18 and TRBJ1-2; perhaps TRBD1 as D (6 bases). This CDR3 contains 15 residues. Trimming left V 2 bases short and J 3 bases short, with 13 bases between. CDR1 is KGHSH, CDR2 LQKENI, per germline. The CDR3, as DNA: TGTGCCAGCTCACCATTGGCAGGGGAGGACTATGGCTACACCTTC. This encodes CASSPLAGEDYGYTF.

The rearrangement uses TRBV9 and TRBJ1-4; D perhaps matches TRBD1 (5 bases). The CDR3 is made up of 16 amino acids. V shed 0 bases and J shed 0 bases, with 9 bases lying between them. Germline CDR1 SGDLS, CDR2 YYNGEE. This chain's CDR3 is CASSVDTGATNEKLFF. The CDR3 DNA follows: TGTGCCAGCAGCGTAGACACAGGCGCAACTAATGAAAAACTGTTTTTT.

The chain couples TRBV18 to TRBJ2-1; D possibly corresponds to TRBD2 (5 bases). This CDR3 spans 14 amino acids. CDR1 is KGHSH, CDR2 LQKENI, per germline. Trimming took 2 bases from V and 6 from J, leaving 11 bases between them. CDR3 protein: CASSPDKLGNEQFF. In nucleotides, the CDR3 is TGTGCCAGCTCACCAGACAAACTAGGCAATGAGCAGTTCTTC.

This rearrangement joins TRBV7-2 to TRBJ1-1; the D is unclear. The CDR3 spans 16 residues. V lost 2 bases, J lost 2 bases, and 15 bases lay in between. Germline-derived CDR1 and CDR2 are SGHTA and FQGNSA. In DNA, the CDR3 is TGTGCCAGCAGCTTATTGCAGGACTGGGAAAACACTGAAGCTTTCTTT. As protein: CASSLLQDWENTEAFF.

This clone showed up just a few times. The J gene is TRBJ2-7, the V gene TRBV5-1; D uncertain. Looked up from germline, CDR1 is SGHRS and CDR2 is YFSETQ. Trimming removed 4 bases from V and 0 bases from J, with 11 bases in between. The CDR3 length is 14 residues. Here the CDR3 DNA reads TGCGCCAGCAGCCCTAAAGGGCCCTCCTACGAGCAGTACTTC. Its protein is CASSPKGPSYEQYF.

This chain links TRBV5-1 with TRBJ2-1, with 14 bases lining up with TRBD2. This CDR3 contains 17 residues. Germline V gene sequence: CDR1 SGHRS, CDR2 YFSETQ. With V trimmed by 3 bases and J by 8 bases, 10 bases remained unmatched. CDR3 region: CASSSGLAGGLWDEQFF. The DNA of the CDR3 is TGCGCCAGCAGCTCAGGACTAGCGGGGGGCCTGTGGGATGAGCAGTTCTTC.

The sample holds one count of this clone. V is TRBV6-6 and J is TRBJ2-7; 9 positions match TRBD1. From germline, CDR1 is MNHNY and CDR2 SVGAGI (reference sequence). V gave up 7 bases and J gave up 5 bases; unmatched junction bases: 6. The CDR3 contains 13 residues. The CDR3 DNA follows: TGTGCCAGCACCCAAGGGACAGGGAACGAGCAGTACTTC. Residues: CASTQGTGNEQYF.

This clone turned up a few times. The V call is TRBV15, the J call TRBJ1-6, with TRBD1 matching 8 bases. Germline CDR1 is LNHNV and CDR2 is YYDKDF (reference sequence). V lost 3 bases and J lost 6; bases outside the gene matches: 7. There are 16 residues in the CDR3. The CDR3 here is CATSRTGAHTNSPLHF. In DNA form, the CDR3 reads TGTGCCACCAGCAGGACAGGGGCCCATACTAATTCACCCCTCCACTTT.

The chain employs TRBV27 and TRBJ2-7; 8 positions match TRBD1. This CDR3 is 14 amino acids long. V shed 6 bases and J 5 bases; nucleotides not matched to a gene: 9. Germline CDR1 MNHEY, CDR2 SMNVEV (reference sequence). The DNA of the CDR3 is TGTGCCAGCAGACTCTGGACAGGGCAGGACGAGCAGTACTTC. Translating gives CASRLWTGQDEQYF.

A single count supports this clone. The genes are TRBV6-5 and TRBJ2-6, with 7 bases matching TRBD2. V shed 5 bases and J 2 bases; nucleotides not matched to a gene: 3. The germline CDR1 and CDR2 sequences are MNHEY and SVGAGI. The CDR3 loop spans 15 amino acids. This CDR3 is CASSPAGAGANVLTF. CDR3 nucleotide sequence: TGTGCCAGCAGTCCCGCGGGGGCTGGGGCCAACGTCCTGACTTTC.

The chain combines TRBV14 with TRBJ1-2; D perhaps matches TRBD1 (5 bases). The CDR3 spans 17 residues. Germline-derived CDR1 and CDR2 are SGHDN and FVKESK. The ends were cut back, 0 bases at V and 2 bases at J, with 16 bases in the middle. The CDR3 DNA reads TGTGCCAGCAGCCAAGAAAAGGCAGGGCCCTTGAACTATGGCTACACCTTC. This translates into CASSQEKAGPLNYGYTF.

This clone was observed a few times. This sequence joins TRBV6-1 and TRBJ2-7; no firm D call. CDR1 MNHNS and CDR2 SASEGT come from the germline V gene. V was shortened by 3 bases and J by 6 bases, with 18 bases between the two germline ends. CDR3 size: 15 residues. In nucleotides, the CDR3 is TGTGCCAGCAGTGACGGAAGCCCGGAAACTGGCGAGCAGTACTTC. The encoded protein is CASSDGSPETGEQYF.

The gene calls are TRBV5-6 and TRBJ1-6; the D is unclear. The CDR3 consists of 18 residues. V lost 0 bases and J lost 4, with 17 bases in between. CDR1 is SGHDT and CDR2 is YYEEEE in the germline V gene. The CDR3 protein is CASSLASWADSYNSPLHF. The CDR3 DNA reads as TGTGCCAGCAGCTTGGCCTCATGGGCGGATTCGTATAATTCACCCCTCCACTTT.

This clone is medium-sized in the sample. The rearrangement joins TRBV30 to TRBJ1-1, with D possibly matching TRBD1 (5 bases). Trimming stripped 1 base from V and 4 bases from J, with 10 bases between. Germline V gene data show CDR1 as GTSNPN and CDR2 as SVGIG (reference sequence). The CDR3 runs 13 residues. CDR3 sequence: CAWSEGDGTEAFF. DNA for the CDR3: TGTGCCTGGAGTGAAGGGGATGGCACTGAAGCTTTCTTT. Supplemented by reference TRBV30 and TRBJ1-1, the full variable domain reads SQTIHQWPATLVQPVGSPLSLECTVEGTSNPNLYWYRQAAGRGLQLLFYSVGIGQISSEVPQNLSASRPQDRQFILSSKKLLLSDSGFYLCAWSEGDGTEAFFGQGTRLTVV.

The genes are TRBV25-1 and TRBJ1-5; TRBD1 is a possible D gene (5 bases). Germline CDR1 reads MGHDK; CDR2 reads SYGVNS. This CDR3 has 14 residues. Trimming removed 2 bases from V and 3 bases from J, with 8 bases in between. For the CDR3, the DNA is TGTGCCAGCAGTGAAGCAGGGTACAATCAGCCCCAGCATTTT. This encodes CASSEAGYNQPQHF.

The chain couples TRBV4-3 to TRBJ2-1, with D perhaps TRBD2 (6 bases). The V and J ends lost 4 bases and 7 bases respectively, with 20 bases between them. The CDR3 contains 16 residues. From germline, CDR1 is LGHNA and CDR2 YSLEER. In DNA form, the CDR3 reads TGCGCCAGCAGCCCCTCCCAGGACTGGAGGGGAAATGAGCAGTTCTTC. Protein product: CASSPSQDWRGNEQFF.

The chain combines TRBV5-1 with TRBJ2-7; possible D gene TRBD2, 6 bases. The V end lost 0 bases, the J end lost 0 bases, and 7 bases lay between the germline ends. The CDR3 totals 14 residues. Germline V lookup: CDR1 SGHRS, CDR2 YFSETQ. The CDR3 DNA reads TGCGCCAGCAGCTTGGACGGGAGCTCCTACGAGCAGTACTTC. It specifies CASSLDGSSYEQYF.

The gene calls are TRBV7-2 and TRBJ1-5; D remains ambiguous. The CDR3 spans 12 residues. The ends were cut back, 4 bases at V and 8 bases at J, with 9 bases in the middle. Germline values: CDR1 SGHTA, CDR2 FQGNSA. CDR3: CASSSDLEPQHF. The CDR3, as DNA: TGTGCCAGCAGCTCTGACTTGGAGCCCCAGCATTTT.